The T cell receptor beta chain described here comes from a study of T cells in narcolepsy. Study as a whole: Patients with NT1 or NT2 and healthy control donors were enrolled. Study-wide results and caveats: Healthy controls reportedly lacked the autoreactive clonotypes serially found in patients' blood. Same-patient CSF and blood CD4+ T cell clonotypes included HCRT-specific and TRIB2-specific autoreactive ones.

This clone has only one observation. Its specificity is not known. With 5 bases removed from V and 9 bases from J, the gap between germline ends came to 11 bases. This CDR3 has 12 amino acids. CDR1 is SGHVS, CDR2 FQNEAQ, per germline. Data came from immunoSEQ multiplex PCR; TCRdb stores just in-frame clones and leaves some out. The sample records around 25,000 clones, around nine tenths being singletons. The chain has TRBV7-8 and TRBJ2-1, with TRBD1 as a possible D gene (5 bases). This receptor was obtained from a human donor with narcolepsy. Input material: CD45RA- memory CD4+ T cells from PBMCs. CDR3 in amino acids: CASSLGHGEQFF. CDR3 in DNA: TGTGCCAGCAGCCTTGGACACGGTGAGCAGTTCTTC.